The clone carrying this T cell receptor (beta chain) has at least ten counts. What it binds is not known. This record comes from a study of breast tumors, draining lymph nodes, adjacent tissues. TCRdb fed the multiplex PCR reads into MiXCR, producing one record per CDR3 protein. This sample has over 130,000 distinct CDR3 sequences, with around a third found just once. Study-wide results and limits: Tumor and nontumor repertoires were significantly more similar in luminal-like than in basal-like breast cancer. Tumor TCR diversity was below lymph nodes but above nontumor tissue. That most tumor T cells come from lymph nodes remained unproven.

Axillary draining lymph nodes of breast cancer patients supplied the node samples. In germline, CDR1 is MNHNS, CDR2 SASEGT. The V and J ends lost 7 bases and 3 bases respectively, with 16 bases between them. The CDR3 spans 14 residues. V is TRBV6-1 and J is TRBJ2-7; possible D gene TRBD2, 6 bases. This clonotype was sampled from a female donor with breast cancer. Some clones in this sample may be carry-over from other donors' samples. Input material: axillary lymph node tissue. CDR3 coding DNA: TGTGCCAGCAAACACGGGGGTTGGGGCTACGAGCAGTACGTC. Amino acid sequence: CASKHGGWGYEQYV.